This entry lists 22 T cell receptor beta chains sequenced from one sample in a study of blood T cell repertoires in COVID-19. Clones were read by immunoSEQ multiplex PCR, and TCRdb kept only the in-frame ones, dropping some. This table holds about 320,000 clones, around 82% found once. The sequenced material came from peripheral blood. These receptors were obtained from a woman in her forties or fifties with acute or convalescent COVID-19.

The rearrangement links TRBV5-1 to TRBJ2-5; TRBD2 matches 8 bases. The germline V gene has CDR1 SGHRS and CDR2 YFSETQ. Trimming at V came to 4 bases and at J to 2 bases, leaving 7 bases not matched to a gene. The CDR3 extends over 15 amino acids. The CDR3 here is CASSPNSGNQETQYF. The CDR3 DNA follows: TGCGCCAGCAGCCCTAATAGCGGGAATCAAGAGACCCAGTACTTC.

J is TRBJ1-1 and V is TRBV19, with 8 bases matching TRBD1. The CDR3 consists of 15 residues. Trimming cost V 5 bases and J 4 bases; bases outside gene matches: 9. In germline, CDR1 is LNHDA, CDR2 SQIVND (reference sequence). CDR3 sequence: CASSPGQGTATEAFF. The CDR3 nucleotides are TGTGCCAGTAGTCCAGGACAGGGTACGGCCACTGAAGCTTTCTTT.

The V gene is TRBV12-3 or TRBV12-4, the J gene TRBJ1-2; D call uncertain. Trimming left V 3 bases short and J 7 bases short, with 9 bases between. This CDR3 is 12 amino acids long. The CDR3 nucleotides are TGTGCCAGCAGTTTTGAGGACTTTGGCTACACCTTC. The encoded protein is CASSFEDFGYTF.

The V call is TRBV24-1, the J call TRBJ1-1, with D unresolved. This CDR3 has 13 amino acids. The V end was cut by 2 bases, the J end by 6 bases, with 9 bases between. The germline V gene encodes CDR1 KGHDR and CDR2 SFDVKD. Here the CDR3 reads CATSDSRTSEAFF. The CDR3 nucleotides read TGTGCCACCAGTGATTCGCGTACTTCTGAAGCTTTCTTT.

The rearrangement joins TRBV4-1 to TRBJ1-6; possibly TRBD1 for D (6 bases). Trimming stripped 4 bases from V and 6 bases from J, with 25 bases between. The CDR3 consists of 19 residues. Germline loops: CDR1 MGHRA, CDR2 YSYEKL. This CDR3 reads CASSRRRRTAIPSNSPLHF. CDR3 nucleotide sequence: TGCGCCAGCAGCCGGCGCCGGAGGACAGCTATTCCCTCTAATTCACCCCTCCACTTT.

The chain has TRBV27 and TRBJ1-6; 10 positions match TRBD1. The CDR3 runs 15 residues. Germline assignment: CDR1 MNHEY and CDR2 SMNVEV (reference sequence). V was clipped by 1 base and J by 10 bases; unmatched bases: 4. The CDR3 is CASSLYGTGESPLHF. The CDR3 coding sequence is TGTGCCAGCAGTTTATACGGGACAGGGGAATCACCCCTCCACTTT.

The rearrangement uses TRBV19 and TRBJ2-7; TRBD1 might be the D (6 bases). The CDR3 spans 15 residues. Deletions cut 8 bases from V and 3 bases from J, with 20 bases between. Germline assignment: CDR1 LNHDA and CDR2 SQIVND (reference sequence). CDR3 sequence (DNA): TGTGCCAGTCGCCCGGAGAACAGGGTCGACTACGAGCAGTACTTC. Translating it yields CASRPENRVDYEQYF.

This chain connects TRBV27 to TRBJ2-3, with 12 bases aligning to TRBD2. CDR1 and CDR2 from the germline V gene are MNHEY and SMNVEV (reference sequence). This CDR3 has 16 residues. V gave up 5 bases and J gave up 2 bases; unmatched junction bases: 5. In DNA form, the CDR3 reads TGTGCCAGCAGTGCGACTAGCGGGGGATCCACAGATACGCAGTATTTT. It is translated as CASSATSGGSTDTQYF.

This sequence joins TRBV7-2 and TRBJ1-3, with unresolved D. Germline V CDR1 and CDR2: SGHTA, FQGNSA. The V and J ends lost 5 bases and 0 bases respectively, with 11 bases between them. CDR3 size: 15 residues. CDR3 protein: CASSPSSFSGNTIYF. The CDR3 coding sequence is TGTGCCAGCAGCCCGAGCTCCTTCTCTGGAAACACCATATATTTT. Filled out from reference TRBV7-2 and TRBJ1-3, the complete variable domain reads GAGVSQSPSNKVTEKGKDVELRCDPISGHTALYWYRQSLGQGLEFLIYFQGNSAPDKSGLPSDRFSAERTGGSVSTLTIQRTQQEDSAVYLCASSPSSFSGNTIYFGEGSWLTVV.

The chain is built from TRBV7-2 and TRBJ2-3, with TRBD2 identical over 12 bases. The V gene's germline CDR1 is SGHTA and CDR2 FQGNSA. Trimming took 5 bases from V and 9 from J; bases not matched to a gene: 12. The CDR3 has 16 amino acids. CDR3 sequence reads: CASSPRLAGVVGTQYF. In nucleotides, the CDR3 is TGTGCCAGCAGCCCCCGACTAGCGGGGGTGGTGGGCACGCAGTATTTT.

This clone was seen a handful of times. V and J are TRBV7-2 and TRBJ2-6, with D unclear. CDR3 length: 15 residues. V lost 3 bases, J lost 0 bases, and 6 bases lay in between. CDR1 and CDR2 (germline): SGHTA, FQGNSA. CDR3 residues: CASSFSTSGANVLTF. DNA of the CDR3: TGTGCCAGCAGCTTTAGCACCTCTGGGGCCAACGTCCTGACTTTC. Full variable domain (missing parts from reference TRBV7-2 and TRBJ2-6): GAGVSQSPSNKVTEKGKDVELRCDPISGHTALYWYRQSLGQGLEFLIYFQGNSAPDKSGLPSDRFSAERTGGSVSTLTIQRTQQEDSAVYLCASSFSTSGANVLTFGAGSRLTVL.

This clone was picked up a small number of times. The CDR3 here is CAWRDSGSADTQYF. The CDR3 DNA is TGTGCCTGGAGGGACAGCGGGAGTGCAGATACGCAGTATTTT. This chain connects TRBV30 to TRBJ2-3, with 8 bases fitting TRBD2. This CDR3 spans 14 amino acids. Germline assignment: CDR1 GTSNPN and CDR2 SVGIG (reference sequence). The ends lost 3 bases at V and 4 bases at J; junction bases unmatched: 6. Full variable domain (remainder filled in from reference TRBV30 and TRBJ2-3): SQTIHQWPATLVQPVGSPLSLECTVEGTSNPNLYWYRQAAGRGLQLLFYSVGIGQISSEVPQNLSASRPQDRQFILSSKKLLLSDSGFYLCAWRDSGSADTQYFGPGTRLTVL.

The chain carries TRBV24-1 and TRBJ2-3, with D perhaps matching TRBD1 (5 bases). V lost 7 bases and J 2 bases, leaving 9 bases between the germline ends. Germline CDR1 is KGHDR and CDR2 is SFDVKD. CDR3 length: 13 amino acids. The CDR3 here is CATREQVTDTQYF. The CDR3 DNA reads TGTGCCACCAGGGAACAGGTCACAGATACGCAGTATTTT.

CDR3 sequence (DNA): TGTGCCAGCAGTGACAGGGGGCGATGGAACACCGGGGAGCTGTTTTTT. Protein sequence: CASSDRGRWNTGELFF. The chain combines TRBV6-1 with TRBJ2-2; TRBD1 matches 8 bases. This CDR3 spans 16 amino acids. The germline V gene encodes CDR1 MNHNS and CDR2 SASEGT. The V gene end was trimmed by 3 bases and the J gene end by 1 base; junction bases not matched to a gene: 4.

The chain is built from TRBV27 and TRBJ2-5, with D maybe TRBD1 (6 bases). The end of the DNA aligns better with TRBJ2-7, so the J call may be wrong. Germline loops: CDR1 MNHEY, CDR2 SMNVEV (reference sequence). This CDR3 is 13 amino acids long. This CDR3 reads CASRTGTIHEQYF. In nucleotides, the CDR3 is TGTGCCAGCAGAACCGGGACAATCCACGAGCAGTACTTC.

This chain links TRBV29-1 with TRBJ2-1, with no clear D. The CDR3 sequence is 11 residues long. The germline V gene encodes CDR1 SQVTM and CDR2 ANQGSEA. The V gene lost 0 bases and the J gene lost 7 bases, with 4 bases spanning the gap. The CDR3 region has the DNA TGCAGCGTTGAAGATCTGAATGAGCAGTTCTTC. This gives the protein CSVEDLNEQFF.

This clone was found a few times. The same CDR3 arises from other DNA sequences in this sample as well. The rearrangement links TRBV19 to TRBJ1-3; no reliable D call. The length of the CDR3 is 14 residues. Germline CDR1 reads LNHDA; CDR2 reads SQIVND (reference sequence). Trimming shortened V by 3 bases and J by 0 bases, and 6 bases separated the two germline ends. The CDR3 here is CASSIRGSGNTIYF. For the CDR3, the DNA is TGTGCCAGTAGTATCCGAGGCTCTGGAAACACCATATATTTT.

The sample holds a few counts of this clone. This chain connects TRBV5-1 to TRBJ1-6; maybe TRBD1 (5 bases). The ends were cut back, 4 bases at V and 7 bases at J, with 12 bases in the middle. Germline CDR1 and CDR2: SGHRS and YFSETQ. The CDR3 spans 14 residues. CDR3: CASSGWGGNSPLHF. The CDR3, as DNA: TGCGCCAGCAGCGGGTGGGGGGGAAATTCACCCCTCCACTTT.

The chain couples TRBV6-4 to TRBJ1-2; D not certain. The length of the CDR3 is 12 residues. V gave up 2 bases and J gave up 6 bases, with 7 bases separating them. The germline gives CDR1 MRHNA, CDR2 SNTAGT. The CDR3 here is CASSDGLDGYTF. The CDR3 nucleotides read TGTGCCAGCAGTGACGGGCTCGATGGCTACACCTTC.

This chain links TRBV25-1 with TRBJ2-3; 11 nucleotides match TRBD1. This CDR3 is 15 amino acids long. V shed 5 bases and J 5 bases; nucleotides not matched to a gene: 6. The V gene's germline CDR1 is MGHDK and CDR2 SYGVNS. In DNA, the CDR3 is TGTGCCAGCAGTATCGGGACAGGGGGAGGAGATACGCAGTATTTT. It codes for CASSIGTGGGDTQYF.

The chain employs TRBV5-1 and TRBJ1-2; 7 bases map to TRBD1. Germline trimming cut 2 bases from V and 6 bases from J; bases unmatched to any gene: 7. The CDR3 has 14 amino acids. From germline, CDR1 is SGHRS and CDR2 YFSETQ. The CDR3 nucleotides read TGCGCCAGCAGCTTAAACAGGGGAGAGGATGGCTACACCTTC. Protein: CASSLNRGEDGYTF.

This clone was recorded only once. The rearrangement joins TRBV30 to TRBJ2-3; TRBD2 is a possible D gene (5 bases). The V end lost 1 base, the J end lost 2 bases, and 16 bases lay between the germline ends. CDR1 GTSNPN and CDR2 SVGIG come from the germline V gene (reference sequence). The CDR3 extends over 16 amino acids. CDR3 in amino acids: CAWSARWGVNTDTQYF. CDR3 DNA: TGTGCCTGGAGTGCCCGGTGGGGAGTGAACACAGATACGCAGTATTTT. Supplemented by reference TRBV30 and TRBJ2-3, the full variable domain reads SQTIHQWPATLVQPVGSPLSLECTVEGTSNPNLYWYRQAAGRGLQLLFYSVGIGQISSEVPQNLSASRPQDRQFILSSKKLLLSDSGFYLCAWSARWGVNTDTQYFGPGTRLTVL.